This T cell receptor beta chain came from a study of cytomegalovirus exposure and HLA in healthy donors. The CDR3 is 14 residues long. The ends were cut back, 5 bases at V and 0 bases at J, with 8 bases in the middle. The germline gives CDR1 MDHEN, CDR2 SYDVKM. On this clone itself: The antigen is unknown.

Notes on the study in general: Further analysis, carried out later, found HLA-associated TCR beta chains more clonally expanded than equally common other chains. A list of 150 to 200 TCR beta chains associated with cytomegalovirus was given. Accounts indicate the classifier identified cytomegalovirus status with strong specificity and sensitivity.

The PCR had 60 Vbeta and 13 Jbeta primers. The repertoire was sequenced with immunoSEQ multiplex PCR; TCRdb's copy has only in-frame clones and lacks some. This sample has 150,000 to 200,000 clones, with 77% found just once. The chain combines TRBV28 with TRBJ2-1, with D unclear. The sequencing input was PBMCs. The TCR sequence derives from a woman in her fifties or sixties in good health and CMV-seropositive. As DNA, the CDR3 is TGTGCCAGCAGTCAACAGAGCTCCTACAATGAGCAGTTCTTC. It codes for CASSQQSSYNEQFF.